This T cell receptor (beta chain) derives from a study of graft-versus-host responses after intestinal transplantation. As for the study in general: Those transplanted obtained multivisceral, liver-intestinal, or isolated intestinal grafts. All recipients were given anti-thymocyte globulin induction, and tacrolimus and steroids were then administered for around three years.

Study-level results: HvG clone declines early post-transplant were associated with peak circulating GvH levels.

Clones were sequenced by immunoSEQ multiplex PCR, and TCRdb holds only the in-frame ones, with some missing. The sample has fewer than 150,000 clones; 85% to 95% are singletons. About this clone: Antigen: not known.

Sequencing was performed on unstimulated CD4+ T cells sorted from spleen or lymph node cells, taken before intestinal transplant. The receptor's source is a human donor who received an intestinal transplant.

CDR3 residues: CASSLATGDGYTF. The DNA of the CDR3 is TGCGCCAGCAGCTTGGCCACAGGGGATGGCTACACCTTC. The chain has TRBV5-1 and TRBJ1-2; 7 bases map to TRBD1. CDR3 size: 13 residues. Germline V CDR1 and CDR2: SGHRS, YFSETQ. V shed 0 bases, J shed 6 bases, and the junction held 2 bases outside the gene matches.